The rows below give T cell receptor beta chains drawn from one sample of a study of cytomegalovirus exposure and HLA in healthy donors. The assay was immunoSEQ multiplex PCR, and TCRdb's table has in-frame clones only and misses some. This listing includes about 51,000 clones. The specimen sequenced was PBMCs. Every receptor here comes from a man in his forties in good health and CMV-seropositive. Both conserved end residues are part of each CDR3. The order of the fields is J gene, D gene, V gene, CDR3 DNA, CDR3 protein. D genes are given only for firm matches.

J: TRBJ1-1
D: NA
V: TRBV5-1
DNA: TGCGCCAGCAGCTCACGGGGGGGCGACAGGCCAGGTGAAGCTTTCTTT
CDR3: CASSSRGGDRPGEAFF

J: TRBJ1-3
D: NA
V: TRBV19
DNA: TGTGCCAGTAGCCTACAGACCTCTGGAAACACCATATATTTT
CDR3: CASSLQTSGNTIYF

J: TRBJ1-2
D: TRBD1
V: TRBV28
DNA: TGTGCCAGCAGTTTCTGGACAGGGGGCTCTGTCTATGGCTACACCTTC
CDR3: CASSFWTGGSVYGYTF

J: TRBJ1-1
D: TRBD1
V: TRBV5-6
DNA: TGTGCCAGCAGCTTGGGGAGGGGCCAGGGGGTTTGGACTGAAGCTTTCTTT
CDR3: CASSLGRGQGVWTEAFF

J: TRBJ2-5
D: TRBD2
V: TRBV4-2
DNA: TGTGCCAGCAGCCGCGGGACTAGCGGACAAGAGACCCAGTACTTC
CDR3: CASSRGTSGQETQYF

J: TRBJ2-1
D: TRBD1
V: TRBV4-3
DNA: TGCGCCAGCAGCCCGGACAGGGGACGGAATGAGCAGTTCTTC
CDR3: CASSPDRGRNEQFF

J: TRBJ2-2
D: TRBD1
V: TRBV5-1
DNA: TGCGCCAGCAGCTTAGAGGGGGCGCGCACCGGGGAGCTGTTTTTT
CDR3: CASSLEGARTGELFF

J: TRBJ1-3
D: NA
V: TRBV6-1
DNA: TGTGCCAGCAGTGAAGGGGCGGGAAACACCATATATTTT
CDR3: CASSEGAGNTIYF

J: TRBJ1-1
D: TRBD1
V: TRBV6-5
DNA: TGTGCCAGCAGTTACGGGCAGGGGGTACGCACTGAAGCTTTCTTT
CDR3: CASSYGQGVRTEAFF

J: TRBJ1-5
D: NA
V: TRBV2
DNA: TGTGCCAGCAGTGAAATAACAGGCAATCAGCCCCAGCATTTT
CDR3: CASSEITGNQPQHF

J: TRBJ1-2
D: NA
V: TRBV5-1
DNA: TGCGCCAGCAGCGCGGGCGCGGGAGCCACCCCTAACTATGGCTACACCTTC
CDR3: CASSAGAGATPNYGYTF

J: TRBJ1-2
D: NA
V: TRBV9
DNA: TGTGCCAGCAGCGCCGACACGATTAACTATGGCTACACCTTC
CDR3: CASSADTINYGYTF

J: TRBJ1-3
D: TRBD1
V: TRBV7-6
DNA: TGTGCCAGCAGCTCGACAGGGGAGAACACCATATATTTT
CDR3: CASSSTGENTIYF

J: TRBJ1-5
D: NA
V: TRBV6-5
DNA: TGTGCCAGCAGTTTTGGCAACAATCAGCCCCAGCATTTT
CDR3: CASSFGNNQPQHF

J: TRBJ1-1
D: NA
V: TRBV29-1
DNA: TGCAGCGTTGTAGAGTCTAACACTGAAGCTTTCTTT
CDR3: CSVVESNTEAFF

J: TRBJ1-1
D: NA
V: TRBV6-5
DNA: TGTGCCAGCAGAACACAGGGCTTCTTGAACACTGAAGCTTTCTTT
CDR3: CASRTQGFLNTEAFF

J: TRBJ2-3
D: NA
V: TRBV9
DNA: TGTGCCAGCAGCATTCCCCGTGCGGGATCAACTACAGATACGCAGTATTTT
CDR3: CASSIPRAGSTTDTQYF

J: TRBJ1-6
D: NA
V: TRBV27
DNA: TGTGCCAGCAGTTTAGCCGGGGGGAGGGAATCACCCCTCCACTTT
CDR3: CASSLAGGRESPLHF

J: TRBJ1-3
D: TRBD1
V: TRBV4-2
DNA: TGTGCCAGCAGCCAAGAAACAGGGGATGGGGGAAACACCATATATTTT
CDR3: CASSQETGDGGNTIYF

J: TRBJ1-2
D: NA
V: TRBV6-6
DNA: TGTGCCAGCAGTTACGAACAGAACTATGGCTACACCTTC
CDR3: CASSYEQNYGYTF

J: TRBJ2-5
D: NA
V: TRBV5-1
DNA: TGCGCCAGCAGCTTAAGTGCGGGGCAAGAGACCCAGTACTTC
CDR3: CASSLSAGQETQYF

J: TRBJ2-1
D: NA
V: TRBV5-1
DNA: TGCGCCAGCAGCTTGGCGCTCCAATGGTACGGTGAGCAGTTCTTC
CDR3: CASSLALQWYGEQFF

J: TRBJ2-5
D: TRBD1
V: TRBV28
DNA: TGTGCCAGCAGTAGGGACAGTCGAAGGGGATTTAAAGAGACCCAGTACTTC
CDR3: CASSRDSRRGFKETQYF

J: TRBJ2-7
D: NA
V: TRBV2
DNA: TGTGCCAGCAGTGAAGCGCCTCCGAGAGGGACCTACGAGCAGTACTTC
CDR3: CASSEAPPRGTYEQYF

J: TRBJ2-5
D: TRBD2
V: TRBV29-1
DNA: TGCAGCGTGGGGGGACTAGCGGGAGGGTCCCAAGAGACCCAGTACTTC
CDR3: CSVGGLAGGSQETQYF

J: TRBJ1-4
D: NA
V: TRBV30
DNA: TGTGCCTGGAGCGCAGGGTTCGAAAAACTGTTTTTT
CDR3: CAWSAGFEKLFF

J: TRBJ2-7
D: TRBD2
V: TRBV4-2
DNA: TGTGCCAGCAGCCAGGGAATACTAGCGGGAGACGCCTACGAGCAGTACTTC
CDR3: CASSQGILAGDAYEQYF

J: TRBJ1-1
D: NA
V: TRBV7-3
DNA: TGTGCCAGCAGCTTATGGCAGAACACTGAAGCTTTCTTT
CDR3: CASSLWQNTEAFF

J: TRBJ1-1
D: NA
V: TRBV7-9
DNA: TGTGCCAGCAGCTCGCAGACTTATGAAGCTTTCTTT
CDR3: CASSSQTYEAFF

J: TRBJ2-5
D: TRBD1
V: TRBV28
DNA: TGTGCCAGCGGGACAGAATTTCAAGAGACCCAGTACTTC
CDR3: CASGTEFQETQYF

J: TRBJ2-3
D: NA
V: TRBV5-1
DNA: TGCGCCAGCAGCTTGGCTGGGACTAGCACAGATACGCAGTATTTT
CDR3: CASSLAGTSTDTQYF

J: TRBJ1-4
D: NA
V: TRBV6-5
DNA: TGTGCCAGCAGCCCTACCCAAGGGGCCGGTGAAAAACTGTTTTTT
CDR3: CASSPTQGAGEKLFF

J: TRBJ1-5
D: NA
V: TRBV9
DNA: TGTGCCAGCAGCGCAGAGGGAGGCTGGGGGGGAAGCAATCAGCCCCAGCATTTT
CDR3: CASSAEGGWGGSNQPQHF

J: TRBJ1-6
D: TRBD1
V: TRBV4-3
DNA: TGCGCCAGCAGCCGAACCGGGACAGGGGGCGCGAGTTCACCCCTCCACTTT
CDR3: CASSRTGTGGASSPLHF

J: TRBJ1-6
D: NA
V: TRBV30
DNA: TGTGCCTGGAGTGCCTTCGGTTTCTCCTATAATTCACCCCTCCACTTT
CDR3: CAWSAFGFSYNSPLHF

J: TRBJ2-1
D: NA
V: TRBV28
DNA: TGTGCCAGCCCCTCCCCCTACAATGAGCAGTTCTTC
CDR3: CASPSPYNEQFF

J: TRBJ2-3
D: NA
V: TRBV5-3
DNA: TGTGCCAGAAGTCATCCAAGACTAACTAGCACAGATACGCAGTATTTT
CDR3: CARSHPRLTSTDTQYF

J: TRBJ2-7
D: TRBD2
V: TRBV19
DNA: TGTGCCAGTAGTGGCGGGGGCGAGCAGTACTTC
CDR3: CASSGGGEQYF

J: TRBJ2-1
D: NA
V: TRBV5-1
DNA: TGCGCCAGCAGCTGGGGCCGGAGGGGTCCTACGGGGAACGGCAATGAGCAGTTCTTC
CDR3: CASSWGRRGPTGNGNEQFF

J: TRBJ2-2
D: TRBD2
V: TRBV27
DNA: TGTGCCAGCAGATCTGCGGGAGTGGGCACCGGGGAGCTGTTTTTT
CDR3: CASRSAGVGTGELFF

J: TRBJ1-2
D: TRBD1
V: TRBV5-1
DNA: TGCGCCAGCAGCTTTGGGACAGGGGACGGCTACACCTTC
CDR3: CASSFGTGDGYTF

J: TRBJ2-2
D: TRBD1
V: TRBV11-2
DNA: TGTGCCAGCAGCTTACAGGGGGCATCCGGGGAGCTGTTTTTT
CDR3: CASSLQGASGELFF

J: TRBJ1-5
D: NA
V: TRBV6-1
DNA: TGTGCCAGCAACCAGGGCAATCAGCCCCAGCATTTT
CDR3: CASNQGNQPQHF

J: TRBJ2-3
D: NA
V: TRBV11-2
DNA: TGTGCCAGCAGCTTAGACGAAAGGAGCCACACAGATACGCAGTATTTT
CDR3: CASSLDERSHTDTQYF

J: TRBJ2-3
D: TRBD2
V: TRBV7-6
DNA: TGTGCCAGCAGCACACTAGCGGGAGGGTTAGATACGCAGTATTTT
CDR3: CASSTLAGGLDTQYF

J: TRBJ2-1
D: NA
V: TRBV11-3
DNA: TGTGCCAGCAGCTTAGCCGGACAAAACAATGAGCAGTTCTTC
CDR3: CASSLAGQNNEQFF

J: TRBJ2-7
D: TRBD1
V: TRBV29-1
DNA: TGCAGCGTTGAAGACGGGACAGGGGGCGAGCAGTACTTC
CDR3: CSVEDGTGGEQYF

J: TRBJ2-7
D: TRBD1
V: TRBV7-9
DNA: TGTGCCAGCAGCTTTGACAGGGGGTCCTCCTACGAGCAGTACTTC
CDR3: CASSFDRGSSYEQYF

J: TRBJ1-1
D: NA
V: TRBV28
DNA: TGTGCCAGCAGTCCGGAATGGGGGGGCACTGAAGCTTTCTTT
CDR3: CASSPEWGGTEAFF

J: TRBJ1-5
D: NA
V: TRBV6-5
DNA: TGTGCCAGCAGTTACGGACAAGGCAATCAGCCCCAGCATTTT
CDR3: CASSYGQGNQPQHF

J: TRBJ1-1
D: NA
V: TRBV5-1
DNA: TGCGCCAGCAGCTTGGGGGGCAGACAAGCTTTCTTT
CDR3: CASSLGGRQAFF

J: TRBJ2-7
D: TRBD1
V: TRBV28
DNA: TGTGCCAGCAGTTTCCGGACAGGGCGCTACGAGCAGTACTTC
CDR3: CASSFRTGRYEQYF

J: TRBJ1-1
D: NA
V: TRBV19
DNA: TGTGCCAGTAGTATAGTTGGGGGGACTGAAGCTTTCTTT
CDR3: CASSIVGGTEAFF

J: TRBJ2-1
D: NA
V: TRBV4-3
DNA: TGCGCCAGCAGCCAAGATACTACTAGGGACAATGAGCAGTTCTTC
CDR3: CASSQDTTRDNEQFF